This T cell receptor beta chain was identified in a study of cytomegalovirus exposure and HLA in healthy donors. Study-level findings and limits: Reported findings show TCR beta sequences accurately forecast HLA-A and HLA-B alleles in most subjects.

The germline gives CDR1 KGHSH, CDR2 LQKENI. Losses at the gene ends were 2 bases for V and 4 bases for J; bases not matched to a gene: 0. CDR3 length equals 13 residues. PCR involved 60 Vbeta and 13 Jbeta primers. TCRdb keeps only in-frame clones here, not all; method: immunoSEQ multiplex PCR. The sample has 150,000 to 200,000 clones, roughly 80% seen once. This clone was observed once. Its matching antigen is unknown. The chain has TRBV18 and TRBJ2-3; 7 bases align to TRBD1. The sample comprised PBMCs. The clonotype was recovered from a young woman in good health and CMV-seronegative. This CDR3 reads CASSPDRADTQYF. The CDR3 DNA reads TGTGCCAGCTCACCAGACAGGGCAGATACGCAGTATTTT.